These T cell receptor beta chains were read from a single sample in a study of response to subunit inactivated influenza vaccine. Via MiXCR, TCRdb re-called the RT-PCR reads, giving one row per CDR3 protein. Among about 500,000 distinct CDR3 sequences listed, more than 15% were seen once. The material sequenced was CD4+ T cells sorted from PBMCs, taken around 25 months after vaccination. Receptor source: a man aged 50-75 years who received an inactivated influenza vaccine. Each CDR3 is given with its conserved first and last residue. The D gene is left open where the match is weak. The size field is filled for only some rows; it gives once, few, many or a size class.

D gene: TRBD2
CDR3 length: 14
J gene: TRBJ2-5
clone size: -
V gene: TRBV12-3/TRBV12-4
CDR3 protein: CASSFVAGKETQYF
CDR3 DNA: TGTGCCAGCAGTTTCGTAGCGGGGAAAGAGACCCAGTACTTC

D gene: -
CDR3 length: 15
J gene: TRBJ1-5
clone size: few
V gene: TRBV30
CDR3 protein: CAWTHRGYSNQPQHF
CDR3 DNA: TGTGCCTGGACTCATCGGGGATATAGCAATCAGCCCCAGCATTTT

D gene: -
CDR3 length: 13
J gene: TRBJ2-1
clone size: -
V gene: TRBV5-1
CDR3 protein: CASSERTFNEQFF
CDR3 DNA: TGCGCCAGCAGCGAGCGGACCTTCAATGAGCAGTTCTTC

D gene: -
CDR3 length: 13
J gene: TRBJ2-7
clone size: few
V gene: TRBV10-3
CDR3 protein: CAISGGPPYEQYF
CDR3 DNA: TGTGCCATCAGTGGGGGGCCCCCCTACGAGCAGTACTTC

D gene: -
CDR3 length: 13
J gene: TRBJ2-2
clone size: -
V gene: TRBV5-1
CDR3 protein: CASSPINAGELFF
CDR3 DNA: TGCGCCAGCAGCCCTATAAACGCCGGGGAGCTGTTTTTT

D gene: TRBD1
CDR3 length: 15
J gene: TRBJ2-4
clone size: -
V gene: TRBV28
CDR3 protein: CASRMTGLRQNIQYF
CDR3 DNA: TGTGCCAGCAGGATGACAGGGTTGAGACAAAACATTCAGTACTTC

D gene: -
CDR3 length: 14
J gene: TRBJ2-5
clone size: few
V gene: TRBV5-1
CDR3 protein: CASSNLGFQETQYF
CDR3 DNA: TGCGCCAGCAGCAACCTCGGGTTCCAAGAGACCCAGTACTTC

D gene: -
CDR3 length: 14
J gene: TRBJ1-2
clone size: -
V gene: TRBV5-1
CDR3 protein: CASSLEQDHYGYTF
CDR3 DNA: TGCGCCAGCAGCTTGGAACAGGACCACTATGGCTACACCTTC

D gene: -
CDR3 length: 15
J gene: TRBJ2-7
clone size: many
V gene: TRBV5-1
CDR3 protein: CASSVGPSYSYEQYF
CDR3 DNA: TGCGCCAGCAGCGTAGGACCCTCCTACTCCTACGAGCAGTACTTC

D gene: TRBD1
CDR3 length: 12
J gene: TRBJ2-3
clone size: -
V gene: TRBV7-2
CDR3 protein: CASSKQGSTQYF
CDR3 DNA: TGTGCCAGCAGCAAACAGGGGTCTACGCAGTATTTT

D gene: -
CDR3 length: 16
J gene: TRBJ2-2
clone size: few
V gene: TRBV5-4
CDR3 protein: CASTARRGANTGELFF
CDR3 DNA: TGTGCCAGCACCGCTAGAAGGGGGGCGAACACCGGGGAGCTGTTTTTT

D gene: -
CDR3 length: 14
J gene: TRBJ2-3
clone size: -
V gene: TRBV20-1
CDR3 protein: CSASAQRGVDTQYF
CDR3 DNA: TGCAGTGCTAGCGCACAGAGGGGCGTAGATACGCAGTATTTT

D gene: -
CDR3 length: 15
J gene: TRBJ2-3
clone size: few
V gene: TRBV6-1
CDR3 protein: CASSHTIGVYDTQYF
CDR3 DNA: TGTGCCAGCAGCCACACCATCGGGGTATATGATACGCAGTATTTT

D gene: -
CDR3 length: 15
J gene: TRBJ1-4
clone size: few
V gene: TRBV28
CDR3 protein: CASSGPGSINEKLFF
CDR3 DNA: TGTGCCAGCAGTGGGCCGGGATCCATTAATGAAAAACTGTTTTTT

D gene: -
CDR3 length: 15
J gene: TRBJ1-5
clone size: few
V gene: TRBV3-1
CDR3 protein: CASSQVPGFDQPQHF
CDR3 DNA: TGTGCCAGCAGCCAAGTTCCAGGGTTCGATCAGCCCCAGCATTTT

D gene: -
CDR3 length: 15
J gene: TRBJ1-5
clone size: -
V gene: TRBV15
CDR3 protein: CATSRDRTRGQPQHF
CDR3 DNA: TGTGCCACCAGCAGAGATCGAACAAGGGGTCAGCCCCAGCATTTT

D gene: -
CDR3 length: 16
J gene: TRBJ1-1
clone size: few
V gene: TRBV9
CDR3 protein: CASSPGAAPMNTEAFF
CDR3 DNA: TGTGCCAGCAGCCCTGGGGCAGCTCCCATGAACACTGAAGCTTTCTTT

D gene: TRBD1
CDR3 length: 17
J gene: TRBJ1-5
clone size: few
V gene: TRBV12-3/TRBV12-4
CDR3 protein: CASSPGPGQGPNQPQHF
CDR3 DNA: TGTGCCAGCAGTCCCGGACCGGGACAGGGTCCCAATCAGCCCCAGCATTTT

D gene: -
CDR3 length: 19
J gene: TRBJ2-7
clone size: -
V gene: TRBV5-1
CDR3 protein: CASSLAESLMGSDEGEQYF
CDR3 DNA: TGCGCCAGCAGCTTGGCGGAGTCCCTTATGGGTTCCGACGAGGGAGAGCAGTACTTC

D gene: -
CDR3 length: 16
J gene: TRBJ2-2
clone size: -
V gene: TRBV5-1
CDR3 protein: CASSLAGTRNTGELFF
CDR3 DNA: TGCGCCAGCAGCTTAGCCGGGACGAGGAACACCGGGGAGCTGTTTTTT

D gene: -
CDR3 length: 14
J gene: TRBJ1-1
clone size: -
V gene: TRBV6-5
CDR3 protein: CASSYIDSATEAFF
CDR3 DNA: TGTGCCAGCAGTTACATCGACAGTGCCACTGAAGCTTTCTTT

D gene: -
CDR3 length: 14
J gene: TRBJ2-7
clone size: -
V gene: TRBV5-1
CDR3 protein: CASSLGDTTYEQYF
CDR3 DNA: TGCGCCAGCAGCTTGGGGGACACGACCTACGAGCAGTACTTC

D gene: -
CDR3 length: 15
J gene: TRBJ1-3
clone size: -
V gene: TRBV5-6
CDR3 protein: CASSLVGYSGNTIYF
CDR3 DNA: TGTGCCAGCAGCTTGGTCGGGTACTCTGGAAACACCATATATTTT

D gene: TRBD1
CDR3 length: 13
J gene: TRBJ2-7
clone size: many
V gene: TRBV12-3/TRBV12-4
CDR3 protein: CASNRDRGYEQYF
CDR3 DNA: TGTGCCAGCAACCGGGACAGGGGCTACGAGCAGTACTTC

D gene: -
CDR3 length: 14
J gene: TRBJ1-3
clone size: -
V gene: TRBV20-1
CDR3 protein: CSARDPRRGDTIYF
CDR3 DNA: TGCAGTGCTAGAGATCCGCGGAGGGGGGACACCATATATTTT

D gene: -
CDR3 length: 17
J gene: TRBJ2-1
clone size: few
V gene: TRBV7-9
CDR3 protein: CASSLSPGAGSYNEQFF
CDR3 DNA: TGTGCCAGCAGCTTATCCCCGGGGGCAGGCTCCTACAATGAGCAGTTCTTC

D gene: -
CDR3 length: 13
J gene: TRBJ1-2
clone size: many
V gene: TRBV28
CDR3 protein: CASLKQGRNGYTF
CDR3 DNA: TGTGCCAGCTTAAAACAGGGAAGGAACGGCTACACCTTC

D gene: TRBD2
CDR3 length: 17
J gene: TRBJ2-1
clone size: -
V gene: TRBV20-1
CDR3 protein: CSARGNKEREIYNEQFF
CDR3 DNA: TGCAGTGCTAGGGGGAACAAGGAGCGGGAGATCTACAATGAGCAGTTCTTC

D gene: -
CDR3 length: 16
J gene: TRBJ2-1
clone size: -
V gene: TRBV21-1
CDR3 protein: CASSKSLADPYNEQFF
CDR3 DNA: TGTGCCAGCAGCAAGTCCCTAGCGGACCCCTACAATGAGCAGTTCTTC

D gene: TRBD2
CDR3 length: 13
J gene: TRBJ2-5
clone size: -
V gene: TRBV4-2
CDR3 protein: CASSPGEGETQYF
CDR3 DNA: TGTGCCAGCAGTCCCGGGGAGGGAGAGACCCAGTACTTC

D gene: -
CDR3 length: 12
J gene: TRBJ1-4
clone size: -
V gene: TRBV20-1
CDR3 protein: CSARGANEKLFF
CDR3 DNA: TGCAGTGCTAGGGGGGCTAATGAAAAACTGTTTTTT

D gene: -
CDR3 length: 16
J gene: TRBJ2-3
clone size: -
V gene: TRBV9
CDR3 protein: CASSVGHSGSTDTQYF
CDR3 DNA: TGTGCCAGCAGCGTAGGCCATAGCGGATCCACAGATACGCAGTATTTT

D gene: TRBD1
CDR3 length: 14
J gene: TRBJ2-5
clone size: few
V gene: TRBV7-9
CDR3 protein: CASSRSTGPETQYF
CDR3 DNA: TGTGCCAGCAGCCGCTCGACAGGGCCAGAGACCCAGTACTTC

D gene: -
CDR3 length: 14
J gene: TRBJ1-4
clone size: -
V gene: TRBV15
CDR3 protein: CATRKGATNEKLFF
CDR3 DNA: TGTGCCACCAGAAAGGGAGCAACTAATGAAAAACTGTTTTTT

D gene: -
CDR3 length: 12
J gene: TRBJ1-1
clone size: few
V gene: TRBV12-3/TRBV12-4
CDR3 protein: CASRRGPQEAFF
CDR3 DNA: TGTGCCAGCAGACGAGGACCCCAAGAGGCTTTCTTT

D gene: -
CDR3 length: 15
J gene: TRBJ2-7
clone size: -
V gene: TRBV4-2
CDR3 protein: CASSQDQGSSYEQYF
CDR3 DNA: TGTGCCAGCAGCCAAGACCAGGGTAGCTCCTACGAGCAGTACTTC

D gene: -
CDR3 length: 13
J gene: TRBJ2-2
clone size: -
V gene: TRBV28
CDR3 protein: CASRRLITGELFF
CDR3 DNA: TGTGCCAGCAGACGGCTGATAACGGGGGAGCTGTTTTTT

D gene: -
CDR3 length: 13
J gene: TRBJ2-5
clone size: many
V gene: TRBV29-1
CDR3 protein: CSVGLDSQETQYF
CDR3 DNA: TGCAGCGTTGGTTTGGACAGCCAAGAGACCCAGTACTTC

D gene: -
CDR3 length: 16
J gene: TRBJ2-1
clone size: few
V gene: TRBV9
CDR3 protein: CASSVATSATTYNEQF
CDR3 DNA: TGTGCCAGCAGCGTAGCTACCTCTGCGACGACCTACAATGAGCAGTTC

D gene: TRBD1
CDR3 length: 16
J gene: TRBJ1-6
clone size: many
V gene: TRBV5-1
CDR3 protein: CASSRGQGGVNSPLHF
CDR3 DNA: TGCGCCAGCAGCCGTGGACAGGGGGGAGTGAATTCACCCCTCCACTTT

D gene: -
CDR3 length: 12
J gene: TRBJ2-3
clone size: -
V gene: TRBV28
CDR3 protein: CASSRTERNRYF
CDR3 DNA: TGTGCCAGTTCACGCACGGAAAGAAATCGGTATTTT